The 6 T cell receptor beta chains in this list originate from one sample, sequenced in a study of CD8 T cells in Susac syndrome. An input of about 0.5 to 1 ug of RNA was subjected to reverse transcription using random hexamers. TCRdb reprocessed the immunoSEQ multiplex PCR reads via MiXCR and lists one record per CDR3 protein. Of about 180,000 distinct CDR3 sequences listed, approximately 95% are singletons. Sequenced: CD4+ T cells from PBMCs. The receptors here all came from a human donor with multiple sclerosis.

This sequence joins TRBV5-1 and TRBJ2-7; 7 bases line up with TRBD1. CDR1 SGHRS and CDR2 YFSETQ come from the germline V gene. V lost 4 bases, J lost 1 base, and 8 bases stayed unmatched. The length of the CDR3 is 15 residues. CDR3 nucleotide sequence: TGCGCCAGCAGCCTCGACAGGGTTCGATCCTACGAGCAGTACTTC. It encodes CASSLDRVRSYEQYF.

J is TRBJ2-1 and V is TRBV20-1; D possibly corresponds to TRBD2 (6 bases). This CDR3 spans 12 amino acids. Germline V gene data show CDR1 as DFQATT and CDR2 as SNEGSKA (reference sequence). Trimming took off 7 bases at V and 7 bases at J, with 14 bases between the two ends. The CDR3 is CSVGGAGNEQFF. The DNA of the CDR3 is TGCAGTGTGGGCGGGGCCGGGAATGAGCAGTTCTTC.

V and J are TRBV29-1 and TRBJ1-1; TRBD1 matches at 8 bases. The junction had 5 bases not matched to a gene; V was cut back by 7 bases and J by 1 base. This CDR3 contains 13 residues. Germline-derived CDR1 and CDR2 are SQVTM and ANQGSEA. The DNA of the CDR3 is TGCAGCGCCTCCGGGACAGGGAACACTGAAGCTTTCTTT. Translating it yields CSASGTGNTEAFF.

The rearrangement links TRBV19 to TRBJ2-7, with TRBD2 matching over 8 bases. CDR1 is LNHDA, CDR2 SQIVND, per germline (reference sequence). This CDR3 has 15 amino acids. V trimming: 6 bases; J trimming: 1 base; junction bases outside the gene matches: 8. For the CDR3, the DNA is TGTGCCAGTAGCCCGAGCGGGGGCCTTTCCTACGAGCAGTACTTC. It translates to CASSPSGGLSYEQYF. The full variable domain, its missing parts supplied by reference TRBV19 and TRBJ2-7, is DGGITQSPKYLFRKEGQNVTLSCEQNLNHDAMYWYRQDPGQGLRLIYYSQIVNDFQKGDIAEGYSVSREKKESFPLTVTSAQKNPTAFYLCASSPSGGLSYEQYFGPGTRLTVT.

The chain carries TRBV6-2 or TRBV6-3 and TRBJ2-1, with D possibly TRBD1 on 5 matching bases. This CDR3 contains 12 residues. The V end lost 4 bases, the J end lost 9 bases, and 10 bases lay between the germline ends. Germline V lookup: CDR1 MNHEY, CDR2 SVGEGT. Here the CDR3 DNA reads TGTGCCAGCAGTTGGGGTAGGGGTGAGCAGTTCTTC. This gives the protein CASSWGRGEQFF.

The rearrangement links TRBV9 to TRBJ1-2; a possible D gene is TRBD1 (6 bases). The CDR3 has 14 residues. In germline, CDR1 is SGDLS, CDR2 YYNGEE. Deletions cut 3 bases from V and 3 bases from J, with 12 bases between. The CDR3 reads CASSATGSDYGYTF. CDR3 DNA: TGTGCCAGCAGCGCTACAGGGTCTGACTATGGCTACACCTTC.